The 20 T cell receptor beta chains listed next were all sequenced from one sample in a study of T cell responses to AZD1222 COVID-19 vaccine (dated by TCRdb to the early 2020s). The library was built by means of the immunoSEQ multiplex PCR assay. The table comes from immuneACCESS by way of TCRdb, which keeps in-frame sequences with V and J called. Part of the clones is missing from these tables; in studies checked, under half for an unresolved V gene and the rest for unknown reasons. The sample has tens of thousands of clones on record, about 91% of them singletons. The biggest ten clones account for around 28% of the sample. The sample's time point label is to be understood as: about 28 days (+/-7) after the second vaccine dose. Sequencing used peripheral blood, obtained 28 days after the second AZD1222 dose. Receptors originate from an adult who received the AZD1222 COVID-19 vaccine.

The chain employs TRBV6-1 and TRBJ1-3; possible D gene TRBD1, 6 bases. This CDR3 is 14 amino acids long. The V gene lost 6 bases and the J gene lost 6 bases, with 15 bases spanning the gap. Germline V CDR1 and CDR2: MNHNS, SASEGT. CDR3 in DNA: TGTGCCAGCAGCCTAACGGGACAACTAAACACCATATATTTT. It codes for CASSLTGQLNTIYF.

The chain is built from TRBV19 and TRBJ1-3; D may be TRBD1 (5 bases). The ends were cut back, 1 base at V and 2 bases at J, with 15 bases in the middle. This CDR3 region has 17 residues. Germline V CDR1 and CDR2: LNHDA, SQIVND (reference sequence). This CDR3 reads CASSIASGTVTGNTIYF. The CDR3, as DNA: TGTGCCAGTAGTATAGCCTCGGGGACGGTGACTGGAAACACCATATATTTT.

J is TRBJ2-7 and V is TRBV10-1; D could derive from TRBD1 or TRBD2 (5 bases each). Germline lookup yields CDR1 WNHNN and CDR2 SYGVQD (reference sequence). CDR3 size: 12 residues. V was pared by 6 bases and J by 6 bases, with 12 bases between. The DNA of the CDR3 is TGCGCCAGCAGGGAAGGGGACGGCGAGCAGTACTTC. Protein product: CASREGDGEQYF.

CDR3 loop: CASSYSADPLHF. CDR3 coding DNA: TGTGCCAGCAGTTACTCGGCCGACCCCCTCCACTTT. The V gene is TRBV6-6, the J gene TRBJ1-6; D is undetermined. The germline gives CDR1 MNHNY, CDR2 SVGAGI (reference sequence). V dropped 0 bases and J dropped 13 bases, with 7 bases sitting between them. The CDR3 runs to 12 residues.

The rearrangement uses TRBV7-8 and TRBJ1-1, with 9 positions matching TRBD1. The CDR3 is made up of 15 amino acids. Looked up from germline, CDR1 is SGHVS and CDR2 is FQNEAQ. CDR3: CAGDRVDVIGTEAFF. In nucleotides, the CDR3 is TGTGCGGGGGACAGGGTGGATGTGATTGGCACTGAAGCTTTCTTT.

V and J are TRBV11-2 and TRBJ1-2; D is unclear. The ends were cut back, 4 bases at V and 4 bases at J, with 7 bases in the middle. Germline V gives CDR1 SGHAT, CDR2 FQNNGV. This CDR3 has 12 residues. The CDR3 protein is CASSSGLYGYTF. CDR3 DNA: TGTGCCAGCAGCTCCGGCCTCTATGGCTACACCTTC.

With respect to this clone: One end of the junction does not line up with germline, which may come from a read error. This chain joins TRBV4-1 and TRBJ2-1; D is perhaps TRBD1 or TRBD2 (5 bases each). Germline V gives CDR1 MGHRA, CDR2 YSYEKL. The CDR3 length is 15 residues. The CDR3 DNA reads as TGCGCCAGCAGTCAAGTGGGGACCTCCTACAATGAGCAGTTCTTC. It codes for CASSQVGTSYNEQFF.

This clone was seen once. The chain links TRBV28 to TRBJ2-1; 7 nucleotides align to TRBD2. This CDR3 has 13 residues. Germline-derived CDR1 and CDR2 are MDHEN and SYDVKM. The ends lost 7 bases at V and 8 bases at J; junction bases unmatched: 8. The CDR3 region has the DNA TGTGCCAGCAATACAGGAGGGAGGGATGAGCAGTTCTTC. Protein sequence: CASNTGGRDEQFF.

In its sample, this clone was seen once. The chain carries TRBV6-2 or TRBV6-3 and TRBJ2-1; 8 bases fit TRBD2. Germline trimming cut 2 bases from V and 7 bases from J; bases unmatched to any gene: 4. CDR3 size: 14 residues. Germline V gene data show CDR1 as MNHEY and CDR2 as SVGEGT. CDR3 loop: CASSYSGSLNEQFF. The CDR3, as DNA: TGTGCCAGCAGTTACAGCGGGAGTTTAAATGAGCAGTTCTTC.

V is TRBV10-3 and J is TRBJ1-1; D may be TRBD1 (5 bases). The CDR3 runs to 14 residues. Per germline, CDR1 ENHRY and CDR2 SYGVKD. Trimming removed 6 bases from V and 1 base from J, with 12 bases in between. The CDR3 DNA reads TGTGCCATCAGCAGGCCGGGGGGGAACACTGAAGCTTTCTTT. It specifies CAISRPGGNTEAFF.

V usage is TRBV3-1 (or the pseudogene TRBV3-2) and J usage is TRBJ1-6; D gene uncertain. Trimming stripped 4 bases from V and 6 bases from J, with 13 bases between. CDR3 length equals 15 residues. Germline V gene lookup returns CDR1 LGHDT and CDR2 YNNKEL (reference sequence). The chain's CDR3 is CASSPRTGPNSPLHF. The CDR3 DNA reads TGTGCCAGCAGCCCAAGGACCGGCCCTAATTCACCCCTCCACTTT.

V gene TRBV12-3 or TRBV12-4 combines with J gene TRBJ1-1; 9 positions match TRBD1. V lost 5 bases and J lost 4; bases outside the gene matches: 2. The CDR3 has 13 amino acids. CDR3 in DNA: TGTGCCAGCAGTCAGACAGGGGGCACTGAAGCTTTCTTT. Its translation: CASSQTGGTEAFF.

The chain uses TRBV6-1 and TRBJ1-2; 8 nucleotides match TRBD1. The CDR3 totals 15 residues. V dropped 0 bases and J dropped 8; count of bases not matched to a gene: 8. The germline gives CDR1 MNHNS, CDR2 SASEGT. The CDR3 loop reads CASSEARRGQGGYTF. Written as DNA, the CDR3 is TGTGCCAGCAGTGAAGCGCGCAGGGGGCAAGGGGGCTACACCTTC.

The chain is built from TRBV6-4 and TRBJ2-1; the match to TRBD2 covers 13 bases. CDR3 size: 14 residues. V gave up 4 bases and J gave up 6 bases; unmatched junction bases: 0. CDR1 MRHNA and CDR2 SNTAGT come from the germline V gene. The CDR3 reads CASSGTSGSNEQFF. The CDR3 nucleotides read TGTGCCAGCAGTGGGACTAGCGGGAGCAATGAGCAGTTCTTC.

This chain connects TRBV3-1 (or the pseudogene TRBV3-2) to TRBJ2-3; D is uncertain. Deletions cut 1 base from V and 4 bases from J, with 3 bases between. Germline V gives CDR1 LGHDT, CDR2 YNNKEL (reference sequence). The CDR3 runs to 12 residues. The CDR3 sequence is CASSQVADTQYF. The DNA of the CDR3 is TGTGCCAGCAGCCAAGTTGCAGATACGCAGTATTTT.

The CDR3 is CASTGGGPDSYEQYF. For the CDR3, the DNA is TGTGCCAGCACAGGGGGGGGTCCCGACTCCTACGAGCAGTACTTC. V and J are TRBV21-1 and TRBJ2-7. TRBV21-1 is a documented pseudogene. The CDR3 runs to 15 residues.

This rearrangement joins TRBV5-1 to TRBJ2-5, with 9 positions matching TRBD2. CDR1 SGHRS and CDR2 YFSETQ come from the germline V gene. The J segment lost 5 bases and the V segment lost 3 bases, leaving 8 bases of the junction unmatched. This CDR3 comprises 15 residues. CDR3 protein: CASSSREGRGETQYF. CDR3 bases: TGCGCCAGCAGCTCGCGGGAGGGCCGAGGGGAGACCCAGTACTTC.

This chain links TRBV9 with TRBJ2-4; D unclear. CDR3 length: 13 residues. V lost 7 bases, J lost 1 base, and 9 bases lay in between. The V gene's germline CDR1 is SGDLS and CDR2 YYNGEE. The CDR3 loop reads CASADGAKNIQYF. The CDR3 bases are TGTGCCAGCGCCGACGGCGCCAAAAACATTCAGTACTTC. The full variable domain, rest sourced from reference TRBV9 and TRBJ2-4, is DSGVTQTPKHLITATGQRVTLRCSPRSGDLSVYWYQQSLDQGLQFLIQYYNGEERAKGNILERFSAQQFPDLHSELNLSSLELGDSALYFCASADGAKNIQYFGAGTRLSVL.

The CDR3 sequence: CASSGQARSYNEQFF. The CDR3 nucleotides read TGTGCCAGCAGCGGTCAAGCCAGGTCCTACAATGAGCAGTTCTTC. The chain uses TRBV6-5 and TRBJ2-1; D remains ambiguous. The CDR3 has 15 amino acids. Per germline, CDR1 MNHEY and CDR2 SVGAGI. V lost 6 bases and J lost 1, with 13 bases in between.

In this sample, this clone turned up once. The CDR3 here is CASRRTLNEKLFF. CDR3 in DNA: TGTGCCAGCAGACGGACGTTAAATGAAAAACTGTTTTTT. This chain connects TRBV28 to TRBJ1-4, with D unresolved. Germline lookup yields CDR1 MDHEN and CDR2 SYDVKM. The CDR3 sequence is 13 residues long. With 6 bases removed from V and 5 bases from J, the gap between germline ends came to 10 bases. Full variable domain (rest looked up from reference TRBV28 and TRBJ1-4): DVKVTQSSRYLVKRTGEKVFLECVQDMDHENMFWYRQDPGLGLRLIYFSYDVKMKEKGDIPEGYSVSREKKERFSLILESASTNQTSMYLCASRRTLNEKLFFGSGTQLSVL.